This entry describes one T cell receptor beta chain. Its antigen is still unknown. Base quality data are lacking; no much larger clone is found one base away. The source of the sample is a study of T-cell reconstitution after alpha-beta-depleted transplantation in children (dated by TCRdb to about 2016). Regarding the study in general: Using TCR repertoire profiling, the study quantitatively followed how T-cell immune reconstitution unfolded in children after TCRalphabeta/CD19-depleted allogeneic hematopoietic cell transplantation.

The library came from PCR. This sample was sequenced with an Illumina HiSeq 2500. Molecular barcoding was employed in the preparation of TCR libraries, with unique molecular identifiers being used to normalize TCRbeta repertoire quantification. TCRdb handled the public reads itself, with Q25 trimming in fastp and clone calling in MiXCR, and kept productive beta chains. Every distinct CDR3 protein forms one entry, paired with its most common genes and DNA. In all, the sample holds approximately 420,000 distinct CDR3 sequences, and about a tenth of those were seen once. Of the sample, 4.5% to 6.5% falls within the top ten clones. V is cut by 1 base and J by 2 bases, and the space between the germline ends is 9 bases. Reading from cysteine to valine, the CDR3 counts 14 amino acids. Solely the CDR3 DNA is kept, with 42 bases framed from the first base. Per the germline V gene, SGHVS is the CDR1 and FNYEAQ is the CDR2.

Sequenced material: PBMCs from the stem cell graft donor, taken from the stem cell graft. This TCR was recovered from a human donor who donated a stem cell graft to a child with acute myeloid leukemia. The chain couples TRBV7-6 to TRBJ2-7; no D gene call is confident. The encoded CDR3 is CASSLGPSTYEQYV. The nucleotide sequence reads TGTGCCAGCAGCTTAGGACCTTCAACCTACGAGCAGTACGTC.